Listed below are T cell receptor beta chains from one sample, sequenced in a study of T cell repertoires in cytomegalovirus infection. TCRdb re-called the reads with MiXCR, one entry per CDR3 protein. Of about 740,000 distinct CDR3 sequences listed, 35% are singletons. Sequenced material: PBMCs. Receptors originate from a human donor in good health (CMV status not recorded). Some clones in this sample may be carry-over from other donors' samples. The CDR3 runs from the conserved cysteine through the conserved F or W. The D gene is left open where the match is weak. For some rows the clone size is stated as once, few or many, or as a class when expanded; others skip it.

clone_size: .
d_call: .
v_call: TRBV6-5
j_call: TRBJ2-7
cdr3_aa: CASSPGNYEQYF
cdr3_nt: TGTGCCAGCAGCCCCGGCAACTACGAGCAGTACTTC

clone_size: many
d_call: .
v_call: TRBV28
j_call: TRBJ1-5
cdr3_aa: CASQLGGNSNQPQHF
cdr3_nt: TGTGCCAGCCAACTCGGGGGAAATAGCAATCAGCCCCAGCATTTT

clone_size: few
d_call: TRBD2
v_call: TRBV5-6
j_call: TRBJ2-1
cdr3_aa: CASSAEIGGVPYNEQFF
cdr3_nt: TGTGCCAGCAGCGCCGAAATTGGGGGGGTCCCCTACAATGAGCAGTTCTTC

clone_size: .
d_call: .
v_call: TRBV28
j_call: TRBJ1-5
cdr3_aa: CASSHATFYSNQPQHF
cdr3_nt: TGTGCCAGCAGTCACGCGACATTCTATAGCAATCAGCCCCAGCATTTT

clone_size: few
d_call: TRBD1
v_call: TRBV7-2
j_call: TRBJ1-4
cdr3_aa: CASSSWSGTGNEKLFF
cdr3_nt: TGTGCCAGCAGCTCGTGGTCCGGGACAGGGAATGAAAAACTGTTTTTT

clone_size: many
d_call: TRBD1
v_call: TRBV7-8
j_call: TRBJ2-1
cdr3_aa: CASSLAPGGTRDEQFF
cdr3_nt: TGTGCCAGCAGCTTAGCGCCAGGGGGCACACGGGATGAGCAGTTCTTC

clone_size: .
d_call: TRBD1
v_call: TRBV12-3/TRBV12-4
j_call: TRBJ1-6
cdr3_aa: CASSLMGQGISPLHF
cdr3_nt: TGTGCCAGCAGTTTGATGGGACAGGGGATTTCACCCCTCCACTTT

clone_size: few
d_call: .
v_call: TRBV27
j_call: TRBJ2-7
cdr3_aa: CASSLGPGADEQYF
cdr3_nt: TGTGCCAGCAGTCTAGGCCCTGGGGCGGACGAGCAGTACTTC

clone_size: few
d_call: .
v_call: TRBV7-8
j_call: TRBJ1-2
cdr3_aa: CASSLALRGQNYGYTF
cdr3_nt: TGTGCCAGCAGCTTAGCGCTAAGAGGACAGAACTATGGCTACACCTTC

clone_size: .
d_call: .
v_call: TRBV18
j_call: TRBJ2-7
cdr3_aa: CASSPPEGQNYEQYF
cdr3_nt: TGTGCCAGCTCACCACCGGAGGGACAGAACTACGAGCAGTACTTC

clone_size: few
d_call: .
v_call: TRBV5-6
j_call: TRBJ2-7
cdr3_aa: CASSPVWGVYEQYF
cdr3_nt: TGTGCCAGCAGCCCCGTTTGGGGGGTATACGAGCAGTACTTC

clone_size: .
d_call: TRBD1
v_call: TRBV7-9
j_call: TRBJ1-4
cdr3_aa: CALSPRTGGRTNEKLFF
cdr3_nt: TGTGCCCTCAGCCCCCGGACAGGGGGTCGCACTAATGAAAAACTGTTTTTT

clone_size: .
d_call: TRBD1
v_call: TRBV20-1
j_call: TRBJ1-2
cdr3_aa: CSAPGTGRGYTF
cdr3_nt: TGCAGTGCTCCAGGGACAGGGAGAGGCTACACCTTC

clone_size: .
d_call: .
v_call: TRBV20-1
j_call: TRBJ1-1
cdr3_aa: CSARDTGRVNTEAFF
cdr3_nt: TGCAGTGCTAGAGATACAGGGAGGGTGAACACTGAAGCTTTCTTT

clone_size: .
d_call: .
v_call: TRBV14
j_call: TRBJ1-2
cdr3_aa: CASSQVGVDYGYTF
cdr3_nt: TGTGCCAGCAGCCAAGTTGGGGTGGACTATGGCTACACCTTC

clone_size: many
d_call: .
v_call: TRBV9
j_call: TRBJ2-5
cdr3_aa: CASSAPNQETQYF
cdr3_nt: TGTGCCAGCAGCGCACCTAACCAAGAGACCCAGTACTTC

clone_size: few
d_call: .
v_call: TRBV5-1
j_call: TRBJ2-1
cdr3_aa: CASSLGLLLDDEQFF
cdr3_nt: TGCGCCAGCAGCTTGGGTCTCCTACTGGACGATGAGCAGTTCTTC

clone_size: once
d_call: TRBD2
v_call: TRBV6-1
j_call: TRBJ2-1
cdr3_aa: CSSRTPSGGMNEQFF
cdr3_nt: TGTTCCAGCAGAACGCCTAGCGGGGGGATGAATGAGCAGTTCTTC

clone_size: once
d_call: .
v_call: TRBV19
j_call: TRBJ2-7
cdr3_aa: CASTGPAYEQYF
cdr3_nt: TGTGCCAGTACGGGCCCGGCCTACGAGCAGTACTTC

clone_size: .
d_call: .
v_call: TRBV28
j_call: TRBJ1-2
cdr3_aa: CASRYGGTERGGYTF
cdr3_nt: TGTGCCAGCAGATACGGGGGGACGGAACGGGGAGGCTACACCTTC

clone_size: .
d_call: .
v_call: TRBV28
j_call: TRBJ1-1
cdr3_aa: CASSPTSGRSTEAFF
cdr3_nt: TGTGCCAGCAGCCCCACGTCGGGGCGGAGCACTGAAGCTTTCTTT

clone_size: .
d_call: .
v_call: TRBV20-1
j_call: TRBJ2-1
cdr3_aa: CSAQLGGKNEQFF
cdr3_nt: TGCAGTGCCCAGCTGGGTGGGAAGAATGAGCAGTTCTTC

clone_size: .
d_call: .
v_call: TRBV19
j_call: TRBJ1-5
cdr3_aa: CASSGPYQPQHF
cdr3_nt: TGTGCCAGTAGTGGACCCTATCAGCCCCAGCATTTT

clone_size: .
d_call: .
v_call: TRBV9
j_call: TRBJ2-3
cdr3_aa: CASSVMSTDTQYF
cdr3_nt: TGTGCCAGCAGCGTAATGAGCACAGATACGCAGTATTTT

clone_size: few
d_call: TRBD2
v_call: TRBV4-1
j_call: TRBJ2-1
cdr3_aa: CASSQASWTSGSINEQFF
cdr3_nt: TGTGCCAGCAGCCAAGCCTCATGGACTAGCGGGAGCATAAATGAGCAGTTCTTC

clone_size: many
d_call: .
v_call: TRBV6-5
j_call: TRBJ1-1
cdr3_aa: CASSLGEGDTEAFF
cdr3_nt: TGTGCCAGCAGCCTGGGGGAAGGAGACACTGAAGCTTTCTTT

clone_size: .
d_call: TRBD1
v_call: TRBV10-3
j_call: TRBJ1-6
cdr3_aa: CAIATGRDSPLHF
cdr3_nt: TGTGCCATAGCGACAGGGCGGGATTCACCCCTCCACTTT

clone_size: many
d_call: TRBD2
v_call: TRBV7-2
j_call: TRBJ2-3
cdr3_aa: CASSLGGPGGLGNTQYF
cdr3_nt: TGTGCCAGCAGCTTAGGAGGTCCGGGAGGTCTGGGAAATACGCAGTATTTT

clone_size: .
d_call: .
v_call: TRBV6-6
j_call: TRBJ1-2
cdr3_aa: CASSYSGEGNYGYTF
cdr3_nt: TGTGCCAGCAGTTACTCGGGGGAGGGGAACTATGGCTACACCTTC

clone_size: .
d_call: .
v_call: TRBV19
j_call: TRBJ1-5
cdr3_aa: CASTEYSNQPQHF
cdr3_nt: TGTGCCAGTACCGAGTATAGCAATCAGCCCCAGCATTTT

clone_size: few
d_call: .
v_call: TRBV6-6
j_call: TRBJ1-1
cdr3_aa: CASSYPGRKLNTEAFF
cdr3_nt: TGTGCCAGCAGTTACCCCGGACGGAAGTTGAACACTGAAGCTTTCTTT

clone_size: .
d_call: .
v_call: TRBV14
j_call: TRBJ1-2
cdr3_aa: CASSPPGRGYGYTF
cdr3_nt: TGTGCCAGCAGCCCGCCAGGCAGGGGATATGGCTACACCTTC

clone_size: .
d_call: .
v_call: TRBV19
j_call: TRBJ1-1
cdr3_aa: CASIFLPSKNTEAFF
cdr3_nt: TGTGCCAGTATTTTTTTGCCAAGCAAGAACACTGAAGCTTTCTTT

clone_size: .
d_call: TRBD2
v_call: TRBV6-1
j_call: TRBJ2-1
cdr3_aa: CASSEVPGRAGGLNEQFF
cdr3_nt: TGTGCCAGCAGTGAAGTGCCGGGGAGAGCGGGAGGCCTAAATGAGCAGTTCTTC

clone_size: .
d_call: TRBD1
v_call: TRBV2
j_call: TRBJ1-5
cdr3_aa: CASRGTGYGQPQHF
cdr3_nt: TGTGCCAGCAGGGGGACAGGATATGGTCAGCCCCAGCATTTT

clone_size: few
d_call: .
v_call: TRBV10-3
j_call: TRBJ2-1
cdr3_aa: CAISDIGGAYNEQFF
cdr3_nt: TGTGCCATCAGTGATATTGGCGGTGCCTACAATGAGCAGTTCTTC

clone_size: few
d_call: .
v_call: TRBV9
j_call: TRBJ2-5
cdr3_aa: CASSAGGSHWSGETQYF
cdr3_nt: TGTGCCAGCAGCGCAGGAGGATCTCACTGGTCGGGAGAGACCCAGTACTTC

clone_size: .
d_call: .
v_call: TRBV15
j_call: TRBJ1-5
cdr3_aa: CATRDKGIHQPQHF
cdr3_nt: TGTGCCACCAGGGATAAAGGGATCCATCAGCCCCAGCATTTT

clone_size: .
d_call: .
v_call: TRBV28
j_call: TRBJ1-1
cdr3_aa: CASRSLTMTGYGSEAFF
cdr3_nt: TGTGCCAGCAGATCATTAACCATGACCGGCTACGGGTCTGAAGCTTTCTTT

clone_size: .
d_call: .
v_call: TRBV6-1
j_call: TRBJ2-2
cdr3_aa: CASRPPRGRNTGELFF
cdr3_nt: TGTGCCAGCAGGCCCCCCCGGGGACGAAACACCGGGGAGCTGTTTTTT

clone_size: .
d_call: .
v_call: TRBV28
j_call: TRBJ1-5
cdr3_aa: CARSKQGAKPRHF
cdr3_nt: TGTGCCAGAAGTAAACAGGGCGCGAAGCCCCGGCATTTT

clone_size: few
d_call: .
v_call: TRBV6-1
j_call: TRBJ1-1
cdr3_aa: CASFIGGRGTEAFF
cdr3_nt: TGTGCCAGCTTTATCGGGGGGCGAGGGACTGAAGCTTTCTTT

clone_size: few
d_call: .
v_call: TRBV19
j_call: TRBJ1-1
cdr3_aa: CASSRQASDRRNTEAFF
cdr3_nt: TGTGCCAGTAGTAGACAAGCCTCGGACAGAAGGAACACTGAAGCTTTCTTT

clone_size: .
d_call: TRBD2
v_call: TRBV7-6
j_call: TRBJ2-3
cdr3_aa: CASSLSRLASTDTQYF
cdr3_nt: TGTGCCAGCAGCTTATCTCGACTAGCTAGCACAGATACGCAGTATTTT

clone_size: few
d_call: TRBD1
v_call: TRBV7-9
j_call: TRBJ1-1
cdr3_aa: CASSPAGGENTEAFF
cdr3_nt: TGTGCCAGCAGCCCGGCAGGGGGCGAGAACACTGAAGCTTTCTTT

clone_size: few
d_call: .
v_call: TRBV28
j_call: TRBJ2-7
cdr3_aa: CASSPTGSTEQYF
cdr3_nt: TGTGCCAGCTCCCCAACGGGCAGTACGGAGCAGTACTTC

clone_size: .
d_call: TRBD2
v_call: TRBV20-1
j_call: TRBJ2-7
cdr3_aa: CSARFPGGGNEQYF
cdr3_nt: TGCAGTGCTAGGTTTCCCGGGGGAGGGAACGAGCAGTACTTC

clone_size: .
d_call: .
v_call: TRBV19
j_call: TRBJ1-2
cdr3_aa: CASKTPRGANYGYTF
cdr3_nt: TGTGCCAGTAAAACCCCGAGAGGGGCCAACTATGGCTACACCTTC

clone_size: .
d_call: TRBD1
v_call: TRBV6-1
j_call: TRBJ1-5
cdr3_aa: CASSEAWGQGKSGNQPQHF
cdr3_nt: TGTGCCAGCAGTGAAGCGTGGGGACAGGGAAAATCAGGCAATCAGCCCCAGCATTTT

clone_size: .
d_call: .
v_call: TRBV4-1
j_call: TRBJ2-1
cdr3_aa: CASSQEGSGPYNEQFF
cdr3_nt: TGCGCCAGCAGCCAAGAGGGTAGTGGGCCCTACAATGAGCAGTTCTTC

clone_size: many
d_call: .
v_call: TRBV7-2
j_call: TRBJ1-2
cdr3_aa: CASSAGNVYTF
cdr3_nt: TGTGCCAGCAGCGCCGGGAACGTCTACACCTTC